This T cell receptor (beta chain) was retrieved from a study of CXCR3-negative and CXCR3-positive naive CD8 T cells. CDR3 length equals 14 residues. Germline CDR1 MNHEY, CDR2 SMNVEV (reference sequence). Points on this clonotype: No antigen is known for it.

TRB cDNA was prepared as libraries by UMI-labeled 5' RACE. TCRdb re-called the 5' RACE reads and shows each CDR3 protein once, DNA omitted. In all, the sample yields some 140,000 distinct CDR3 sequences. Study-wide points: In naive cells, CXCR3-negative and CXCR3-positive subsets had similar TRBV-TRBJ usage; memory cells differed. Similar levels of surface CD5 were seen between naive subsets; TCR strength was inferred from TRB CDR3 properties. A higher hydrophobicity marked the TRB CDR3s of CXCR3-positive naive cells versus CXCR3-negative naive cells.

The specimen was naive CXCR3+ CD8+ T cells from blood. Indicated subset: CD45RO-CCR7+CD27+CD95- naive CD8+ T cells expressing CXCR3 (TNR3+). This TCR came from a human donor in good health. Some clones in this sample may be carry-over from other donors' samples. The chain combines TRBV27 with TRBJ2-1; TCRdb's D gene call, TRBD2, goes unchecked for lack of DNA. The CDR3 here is CASSSGDSLNEQFF.